Below, one TCR beta chain is given with its context. Using immunoSEQ multiplex PCR, the repertoire was profiled, and TCRdb retains in-frame clones only, with some absent. The sample holds 2 million to 2.5 million clones; almost 96% are singletons and the top ten take about 0.13%. Adult donors, all healthy and HIV-negative, had no recent acute infections or vaccinations. Those who donated, Caucasian adults without exception, all lived in Nashville, Tennessee. The sample comes from a study of shared clonotypes between healthy human individuals. The clonotype originates from a young man in good health. Sequencing input: naive CD4+ T cells sorted from blood. The subset: CD45RA+ positively selected.

Here the CDR3 reads CASSPPDRADEQYF. DNA for the CDR3: TGCGCCAGCAGTCCCCCGGACAGGGCCGACGAGCAGTACTTC. The chain is built from TRBV23-1 and TRBJ2-7; 8 bases agree with TRBD1. TRBV23-1 counts as an open reading frame of uncertain function. This CDR3 is 14 amino acids long. With 4 bases clipped from V and 5 bases from J, the junction kept 7 bases outside the gene matches.